This T cell receptor (beta chain) was identified during a study of graft-versus-host responses after intestinal transplantation. Whole-study context: Every recipient had anti-thymocyte globulin induction and 3 to 4 years of tacrolimus plus steroids.

As regards this clone: What it binds is unknown.

This CDR3 contains 13 residues. Germline V CDR1 and CDR2: LGHNA, YNFKEQ. Trimming pared 0 bases from V and 4 bases from J, leaving 4 bases between. Libraries were prepared by immunoSEQ multiplex PCR; TCRdb keeps only in-frame clonotypes and omits some of them. This table has around 100,000 clones, roughly 84% appearing once. The source was unstimulated CD4+ T cells sorted from spleen or lymph node cells, collected before transplant. This receptor was identified in a human donor who was the organ donor for an intestinal transplant. The chain carries TRBV4-2 and TRBJ1-5; D is ambiguous. As DNA, the CDR3 is TGTGCCAGCAGCCAAGATCAAAATCAGCCCCAGCATTTT. As protein: CASSQDQNQPQHF.